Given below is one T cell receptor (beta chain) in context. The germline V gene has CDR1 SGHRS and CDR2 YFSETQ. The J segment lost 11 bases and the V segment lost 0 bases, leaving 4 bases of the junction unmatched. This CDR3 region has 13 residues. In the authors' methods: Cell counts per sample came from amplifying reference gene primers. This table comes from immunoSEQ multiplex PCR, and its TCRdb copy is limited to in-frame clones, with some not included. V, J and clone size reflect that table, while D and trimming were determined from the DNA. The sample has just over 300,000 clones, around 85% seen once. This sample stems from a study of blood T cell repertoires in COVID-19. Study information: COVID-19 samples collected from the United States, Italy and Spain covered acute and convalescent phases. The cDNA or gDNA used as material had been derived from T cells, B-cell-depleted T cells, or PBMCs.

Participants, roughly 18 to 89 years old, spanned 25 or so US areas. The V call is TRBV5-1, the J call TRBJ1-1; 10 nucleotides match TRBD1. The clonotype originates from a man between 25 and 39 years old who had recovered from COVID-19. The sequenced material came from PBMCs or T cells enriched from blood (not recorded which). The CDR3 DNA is TGCGCCAGCAGCTTGGCGGGGACAGGGGACGCTTTCTTT. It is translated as CASSLAGTGDAFF.